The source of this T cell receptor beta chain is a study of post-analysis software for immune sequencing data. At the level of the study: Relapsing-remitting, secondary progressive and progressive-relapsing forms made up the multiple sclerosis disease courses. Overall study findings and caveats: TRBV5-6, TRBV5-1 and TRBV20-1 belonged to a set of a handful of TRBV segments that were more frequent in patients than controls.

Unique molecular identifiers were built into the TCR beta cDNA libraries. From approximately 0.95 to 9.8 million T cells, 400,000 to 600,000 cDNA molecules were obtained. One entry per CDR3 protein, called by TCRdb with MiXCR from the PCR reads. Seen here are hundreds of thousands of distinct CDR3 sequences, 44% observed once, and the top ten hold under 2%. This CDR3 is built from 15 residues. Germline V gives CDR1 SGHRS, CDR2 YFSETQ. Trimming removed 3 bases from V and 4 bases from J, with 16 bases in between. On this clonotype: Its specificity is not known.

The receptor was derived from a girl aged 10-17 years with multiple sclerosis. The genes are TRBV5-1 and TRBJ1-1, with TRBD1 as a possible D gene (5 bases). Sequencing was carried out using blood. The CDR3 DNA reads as TGCGCCAGCAGCTGGGGGACCCTCGAAGGCACTGAAGCTTTCTTT. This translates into CASSWGTLEGTEAFF.